This TCR beta chain came from a study of blood T cell repertoires in COVID-19. For the study at large: COVID-19 samples collected from the United States, Italy and Spain covered acute and convalescent phases. T cells, B-cell-depleted T cells, or PBMCs supplied cDNA or gDNA.

In the source study's methods: Reference gene primer amplification gave estimated nucleated cell counts. Here immunoSEQ multiplex PCR was the method, and the copy in TCRdb shows in-frame clones only, minus some. V, J and clone size were drawn from that table, and D and trimming were deduced from the DNA. This sample has some 58,000 clones; approximately 88% occur once, and the top ten carry less than 4.5%. This CDR3 has 14 amino acids. Germline V CDR1 and CDR2: SNHLY, FYNNEI. The V gene end was trimmed by 10 bases and the J gene end by 5 bases; junction bases not matched to a gene: 11. The chain is built from TRBV2 and TRBJ2-3; 8 bases fit TRBD2. Sequencing was done on a sample of peripheral blood. The clonotype originates from a human donor in a cohort sampled during active COVID-19. CDR3 in amino acids: CATTGGARVDTQYF. The CDR3 DNA is TGTGCCACCACCGGGGGGGCCCGGGTAGATACGCAGTATTTT.